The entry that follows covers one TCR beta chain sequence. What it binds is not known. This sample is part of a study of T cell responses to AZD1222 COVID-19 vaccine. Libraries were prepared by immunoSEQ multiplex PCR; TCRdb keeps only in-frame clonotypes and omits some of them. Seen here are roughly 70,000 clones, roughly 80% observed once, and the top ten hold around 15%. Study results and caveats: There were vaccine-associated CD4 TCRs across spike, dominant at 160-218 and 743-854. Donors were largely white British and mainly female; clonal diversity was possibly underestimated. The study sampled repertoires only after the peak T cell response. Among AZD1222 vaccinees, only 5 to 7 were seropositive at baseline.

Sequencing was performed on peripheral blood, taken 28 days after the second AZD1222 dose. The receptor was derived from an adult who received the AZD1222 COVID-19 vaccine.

Here the CDR3 reads CASSVGGGPNEQFF. In DNA form, the CDR3 reads TGTGCCAGCAGCGTGGGCGGGGGCCCCAATGAGCAGTTCTTC. This chain joins TRBV9 and TRBJ2-1; D is perhaps TRBD2 (7 bases). This CDR3 has 14 amino acids. V was cut by 2 bases and J by 6 bases, with 12 bases left in between. Germline V lookup: CDR1 SGDLS, CDR2 YYNGEE.